Presented here are 29 T cell receptor beta chains from one specimen sequenced in a study of blood T cell repertoires in COVID-19. The method was immunoSEQ multiplex PCR; TCRdb's version includes in-frame clones alone and lacks a portion of them. The repertoire holds approximately 150,000 clones, with roughly 83% as singletons. The specimen was PBMCs or T cells enriched from blood (not recorded which). The receptors here all came from a man in his 70s who had been exposed to COVID-19.

J is TRBJ2-7 and V is TRBV4-1; 9 nucleotides match TRBD2. The CDR3 runs 19 residues. Germline values: CDR1 MGHRA, CDR2 YSYEKL. V shed 2 bases, J shed 3 bases, and the junction held 17 bases outside the gene matches. As DNA, the CDR3 is TGCGCCAGCAGCCAATCCATCAATAGCGGGAGTCTGTTAGGCTACGAGCAGTACTTC. It encodes CASSQSINSGSLLGYEQYF.

The chain is built from TRBV21-1 and TRBJ1-1; the listed D gene, TRBD1, was not tested against the DNA. TRBV21-1 is an annotated pseudogene. The CDR3 extends over 14 amino acids. The CDR3 is CASKSDRANTEAFF. CDR3 nucleotides: TGTGCCAGCAAATCGGACAGGGCGAACACTGAAGCTTTCTTT.

The rearrangement uses TRBV19 and TRBJ1-2, with 7 bases identical to TRBD1. Germline CDR1 reads LNHDA; CDR2 reads SQIVND (reference sequence). Germline trimming cut 10 bases from V and 5 bases from J; bases unmatched to any gene: 19. The CDR3 consists of 16 residues. The CDR3 bases are TGTGCCACAGGGAACAAAAACAGGGGAGTAGGTTATGGCTACACCTTC. Translated: CATGNKNRGVGYGYTF.

The rearrangement links TRBV11-2 to TRBJ2-7; a possible D gene is TRBD1 (5 bases). V lost 1 base, J lost 2 bases, and 12 bases lay in between. Germline assignment: CDR1 SGHAT and CDR2 FQNNGV. The CDR3 totals 15 residues. The DNA for the CDR3 is TGTGCCAGCAGCTTAGGCCGCCAGGGAACCTACGAGCAGTACTTC. Translating gives CASSLGRQGTYEQYF.

The gene calls are TRBV30 and TRBJ1-5; 7 nucleotides agree with TRBD1. The CDR3 covers 15 residues. Germline assignment: CDR1 GTSNPN and CDR2 SVGIG (reference sequence). V dropped 4 bases and J dropped 2; count of bases not matched to a gene: 8. Here the CDR3 reads CAWTRARGGNQPQHF. In DNA form, the CDR3 reads TGTGCCTGGACCAGGGCCAGGGGGGGCAATCAGCCCCAGCATTTT.

This chain connects TRBV11-2 to TRBJ1-4, with D possibly matching TRBD1 (6 bases). Between the trimmed V and J ends, which lost 4 bases and 0 bases, there was a span of 15 bases. The CDR3 is 17 residues long. The germline gives CDR1 SGHAT, CDR2 FQNNGV. The CDR3 bases are TGTGCCAGCAGCTGGCGGGGGCCCGGAGCAACTAATGAAAAACTGTTTTTT. Its protein product is CASSWRGPGATNEKLFF.

This chain uses TRBV14 with TRBJ2-4; D is perhaps TRBD2 (6 bases). The CDR3 runs 17 residues. V dropped 0 bases and J dropped 0 bases, with 12 bases sitting between them. Per the germline V gene, CDR1 is SGHDN and CDR2 is FVKESK. The CDR3 coding sequence is TGTGCCAGCAGCCAAGATCGGGGGATCCGAGCCAAAAACATTCAGTACTTC. This sequence encodes CASSQDRGIRAKNIQYF.

The chain is built from TRBV2 and TRBJ2-1, with 14 bases matching TRBD2. This CDR3 comprises 16 residues. CDR1 and CDR2 (germline): SNHLY, FYNNEI. V dropped 4 bases and J dropped 9; count of bases not matched to a gene: 8. CDR3 in DNA: TGTGCCAGCAGTGGAGGGGGACTAGCGGGAGTTAGTGAGCAGTTCTTC. Residues: CASSGGGLAGVSEQFF.

V usage is TRBV15 and J usage is TRBJ2-3; TRBD2 might be the D (6 bases). With 3 bases removed from V and 6 bases from J, the gap between germline ends came to 13 bases. The CDR3 runs to 14 residues. The germline V gene has CDR1 LNHNV and CDR2 YYDKDF (reference sequence). The CDR3, as DNA: TGTGCCACCAGCAGGGGCGGGGACCCCGATACGCAGTATTTT. It encodes CATSRGGDPDTQYF.

The table lists this clone with a count of one. The chain joins TRBV24-1 to TRBJ2-3, with TRBD2 identical over 7 bases. The CDR3 is made up of 16 amino acids. V was pared by 4 bases and J by 1 base, with 7 bases of the junction left unmatched. Germline V lookup: CDR1 KGHDR, CDR2 SFDVKD. The CDR3: CATSDSPSGRTDTQYF. For the CDR3, the DNA is TGTGCCACCAGTGACAGCCCTAGCGGACGCACAGATACGCAGTATTTT.

This rearrangement joins TRBV15 to TRBJ1-2, with 7 bases lining up with TRBD1. CDR3 length equals 15 residues. The V segment lost 4 bases and the J segment 8 bases; nucleotides outside the gene matches: 13. The germline CDR1 and CDR2 sequences are LNHNV and YYDKDF (reference sequence). The CDR3 DNA sequence: TGTGCCACCAGCATGGCACTCAGTCAGGGGGGCGGCTACACCTTC. Translation gives CATSMALSQGGGYTF. Combining the CDR3 with reference TRBV15 and TRBJ1-2 gives the whole variable domain DAMVIQNPRYQVTQFGKPVTLSCSQTLNHNVMYWYQQKSSQAPKLLFHYYDKDFNNEADTPDNFQSRRPNTSFCFLDIRSPGLGDTAMYLCATSMALSQGGGYTFGSGTRLTVV.

The rearrangement links TRBV3-1 (or the pseudogene TRBV3-2) to TRBJ2-3, with TRBD2 matching over 11 bases. Germline V gene sequence: CDR1 LGHDT, CDR2 YNNKEL (reference sequence). V was pared by 1 base and J by 5 bases, with 2 bases of the junction left unmatched. The CDR3 has 15 amino acids. CDR3 bases: TGTGCCAGCAGCCAAGGGGGGACTAGCGGAGATACGCAGTATTTT. Its translation is CASSQGGTSGDTQYF.

V and J are TRBV6-5 and TRBJ2-7; 7 positions agree with TRBD1. In germline, CDR1 is MNHEY, CDR2 SVGAGI. The CDR3 totals 16 residues. V trimming: 0 bases; J trimming: 3 bases; junction bases outside the gene matches: 8. CDR3 loop: CASSYSSAGGVYEQYF. In DNA, the CDR3 is TGTGCCAGCAGTTACTCGAGTGCAGGGGGAGTCTACGAGCAGTACTTC.

The chain joins TRBV2 to TRBJ1-2, with D tentatively TRBD1 (5 bases). The V gene's germline CDR1 is SNHLY and CDR2 FYNNEI. The CDR3 sequence is 15 residues long. Trimming removed 1 base at V and 2 bases at J, with 11 bases between. In DNA, the CDR3 is TGTGCCAGCAGTGAAGGAGTCAGGGCCAACTATGGCTACACCTTC. Amino acid sequence: CASSEGVRANYGYTF.

The gene calls are TRBV30 and TRBJ2-1; 8 bases line up with TRBD1. The CDR3 runs 13 residues. Germline trimming cut 8 bases from V and 10 bases from J; bases unmatched to any gene: 13. CDR1 is GTSNPN and CDR2 is SVGIG in the germline V gene (reference sequence). CDR3 in DNA: TGTGCCACTGACAGGGGTCCGCTTCGGGAGCAGTTCTTC. Translation: CATDRGPLREQFF.

This chain links TRBV29-1 with TRBJ1-1; 8 nucleotides line up with TRBD1. J gave up 5 bases and V 2 bases, and 13 bases lay outside the gene matches. The CDR3 extends over 16 amino acids. Per the germline V gene, CDR1 is SQVTM and CDR2 is ANQGSEA. The CDR3 sequence is CSVERAARGRGTEAFF. The CDR3 nucleotides read TGCAGCGTTGAACGAGCGGCCAGGGGGCGCGGGACTGAAGCTTTCTTT.

V and J are TRBV5-1 and TRBJ2-3, with unresolved D. CDR1 is SGHRS and CDR2 is YFSETQ in the germline V gene. The CDR3 is made up of 13 amino acids. The germline V and J ends were trimmed by 4 bases and 1 base, with 7 bases remaining between them. CDR3 region: CASSISGTDTQYF. CDR3 sequence (DNA): TGCGCCAGCAGCATCTCTGGCACAGATACGCAGTATTTT.

The chain couples TRBV7-2 to TRBJ1-2, with D unresolved. Germline CDR1 and CDR2: SGHTA and FQGNSA. V lost 1 base, J lost 1 base, and 7 bases lay in between. The CDR3 is 14 residues long. CDR3 sequence reads: CASSLEYSNYGYTF. CDR3 DNA sequence: TGTGCCAGCAGCTTAGAATATAGTAACTATGGCTACACCTTC.

The J gene is TRBJ1-1, the V gene TRBV2, with 10 bases identical to TRBD1. This CDR3 is 17 amino acids long. The J segment lost 6 bases and the V segment lost 6 bases, leaving 16 bases of the junction unmatched. Per germline, CDR1 SNHLY and CDR2 FYNNEI. The CDR3 sequence is CASRKTGGVRGRAEAFF. The CDR3 DNA is TGTGCCAGCAGGAAGACAGGGGGCGTAAGGGGGAGGGCTGAAGCTTTCTTT.

The chain recombines TRBV5-6 with TRBJ2-3, with D possibly TRBD2 on 5 matching bases. V was clipped by 2 bases and J by 6 bases, with 22 bases between them. Germline CDR1 and CDR2: SGHDT and YYEEEE. The CDR3 is 17 amino acids. The CDR3 DNA follows: TGTGCCAGCAGCTTCTGGGCCTCGAGGGCAACCGGGGATACGCAGTATTTT. The encoded protein is CASSFWASRATGDTQYF. The full variable domain, in which reference TRBV5-6 and TRBJ2-3 provide the parts outside the CDR3, is DAGVTQSPTHLIKTRGQQVTLRCSPKSGHDTVSWYQQALGQGPQFIFQYYEEEERQRGNFPDRFSGHQFPNYSSELNVNALLLGDSALYLCASSFWASRATGDTQYFGPGTRLTVL.

This clone was seen a few times. DNA for the CDR3: TGTGCCAGCAACCCCAGCCCCTCAGGGTTGGGCTACACCTTC. Translated, it gives CASNPSPSGLGYTF. The genes are TRBV2 and TRBJ1-2; tentatively, D is TRBD1 (5 bases). Between the trimmed V and J ends, which lost 7 bases and 8 bases, there was a span of 20 bases. This CDR3 contains 14 residues. CDR1 and CDR2 (germline): SNHLY, FYNNEI.

About this clone: Other DNA sequences in this sample translate to the same CDR3. The genes are TRBV28 and TRBJ1-5; no reliable D call. Trimming removed 9 bases from V and 1 base from J, with 10 bases in between. The CDR3 has 13 amino acids. Germline CDR1 reads MDHEN; CDR2 reads SYDVKM. The CDR3 nucleotides are TGTGCCAGTCGGGAGGGCAGCAATCAGCCCCAGCATTTT. It translates to CASREGSNQPQHF.

The rearrangement joins TRBV18 to TRBJ2-5; a weak D match, TRBD2 (5 bases). This CDR3 has 15 amino acids. Germline assignment: CDR1 KGHSH and CDR2 LQKENI. Trimming stripped 3 bases from V and 2 bases from J, with 13 bases between. CDR3 sequence: CASSPLRGTQETQYF. CDR3 nucleotides: TGTGCCAGCTCACCTCTACGGGGTACGCAAGAGACCCAGTACTTC. Variable domain in full (rest from reference TRBV18 and TRBJ2-5): NAGVMQNPRHLVRRRGQEARLRCSPMKGHSHVYWYRQLPEEGLKFMVYLQKENIIDESGMPKERFSAEFPKEGPSILRIQQVVRGDSAAYFCASSPLRGTQETQYFGPGTRLLVL.

The chain combines TRBV29-1 with TRBJ1-2, with 8 bases identical to TRBD1. V lost 6 bases and J lost 6; bases outside the gene matches: 3. Germline values: CDR1 SQVTM, CDR2 ANQGSEA. The CDR3 runs to 11 residues. The CDR3 DNA is TGCAGCGTGACAGGGGTGGATGGCTACACCTTC. It yields the protein CSVTGVDGYTF.

The rearrangement joins TRBV9 to TRBJ2-2; 8 nucleotides align to TRBD1. V gave up 2 bases and J gave up 7 bases; unmatched junction bases: 4. CDR1 SGDLS and CDR2 YYNGEE come from the germline V gene. The CDR3 totals 14 residues. The CDR3 nucleotides are TGTGCCAGCAGCGTCACAGGGGGGATCGGGGAGCTGTTTTTT. This gives the protein CASSVTGGIGELFF. Together with reference TRBV9 and TRBJ2-2, the CDR3 gives the full variable domain: DSGVTQTPKHLITATGQRVTLRCSPRSGDLSVYWYQQSLDQGLQFLIQYYNGEERAKGNILERFSAQQFPDLHSELNLSSLELGDSALYFCASSVTGGIGELFFGEGSRLTVL.

This clone was recorded only once. This chain connects TRBV7-7 to TRBJ2-3; 8 positions agree with TRBD1. Germline V lookup: CDR1 SSHAT, CDR2 FNYEAQ (reference sequence). V was clipped by 2 bases and J by 1 base; unmatched bases: 17. The CDR3 is 20 residues long. The DNA for the CDR3 is TGTGCCAGCAGCTTAATAACTACGGACAGGGTGTACGTGGGCACAGATACGCAGTATTTT. It translates to CASSLITTDRVYVGTDTQYF. Looking up the rest from reference TRBV7-7 and TRBJ2-3 gives the full variable domain: GAGVSQSPRYKVTKRGQDVTLRCDPISSHATLYWYQQALGQGPEFLTYFNYEAQPDKSGLPSDRFSAERPEGSISTLTIQRTEQRDSAMYRCASSLITTDRVYVGTDTQYFGPGTRLTVL.

V is TRBV2 and J is TRBJ1-2; D remains unclear. CDR1 SNHLY and CDR2 FYNNEI come from the germline V gene. V was trimmed by 6 bases and J by 4 bases, leaving 15 bases between them. The CDR3 sequence is 14 residues long. CDR3 in amino acids: CASRAPAPIYGYTF. The CDR3 DNA follows: TGTGCCAGCAGGGCCCCCGCCCCCATCTATGGCTACACCTTC.

This clone was picked up one time. The gene calls are TRBV7-2 and TRBJ1-2; tentative D call: TRBD1 (5 bases). V was pared by 2 bases and J by 3 bases, with 10 bases between. The CDR3 is made up of 14 amino acids. Germline V gene data show CDR1 as SGHTA and CDR2 as FQGNSA. CDR3 protein: CASSLNRGDYGYTF. The CDR3 DNA reads as TGTGCCAGCAGCTTAAACCGGGGGGACTATGGCTACACCTTC.

This clone came up a few times. The chain has TRBV28 and TRBJ1-1; 9 bases match TRBD1. Germline lookup yields CDR1 MDHEN and CDR2 SYDVKM. CDR3 length: 13 amino acids. Germline trimming cut 7 bases from V and 11 bases from J; bases unmatched to any gene: 11. The CDR3 spells CASTLTGTGRAFF. Written as DNA, the CDR3 is TGTGCCAGCACCTTAACCGGGACAGGGAGGGCTTTCTTT.